This passage covers 2 T cell receptor beta chains from one sample sequenced in a study of T cells after yellow fever vaccination. TCRdb reprocessed the 5' RACE reads with MiXCR, giving one entry per CDR3 protein. The repertoire holds a few hundred thousand distinct CDR3 sequences, under 15% seen once, with 2.5% to 4% in the top ten. Sequencing was performed on CD4+ T cells sorted from PBMCs, taken 15 days after the yellow fever booster vaccination. Source of these receptors: a man aged 18 to 30 who received the YFV17D yellow fever vaccine.

Here the CDR3 reads CASSLAPGNNSPLHF. The DNA of the CDR3 is TGTGCCAGCAGCTTAGCTCCAGGGAATAATTCACCCCTCCACTTT. The chain employs TRBV7-2 and TRBJ1-6, with D possibly TRBD1 on 5 matching bases. The CDR3 spans 15 residues. Trimming took 0 bases from V and 5 from J, leaving 8 bases between them. Per the germline V gene, CDR1 is SGHTA and CDR2 is FQGNSA. Combining the CDR3 with reference TRBV7-2 and TRBJ1-6 gives the whole variable domain GAGVSQSPSNKVTEKGKDVELRCDPISGHTALYWYRQSLGQGLEFLIYFQGNSAPDKSGLPSDRFSAERTGGSVSTLTIQRTQQEDSAVYLCASSLAPGNNSPLHFGNGTRLTVT.

This clonotype was seen many times. V and J are TRBV7-2 and TRBJ2-1; 10 bases map to TRBD2. The ends lost 5 bases at V and 0 bases at J; junction bases unmatched: 10. The CDR3 is made up of 18 amino acids. Germline-derived CDR1 and CDR2 are SGHTA and FQGNSA. The CDR3 here is CASSLAVAGGDSYNEQFF. As DNA, the CDR3 is TGTGCCAGCAGCCTCGCCGTAGCGGGGGGAGACTCCTACAATGAGCAGTTCTTC.